This entry lists 28 T cell receptor beta chains sequenced from one sample in a study of CD4 T cells in relation to SARS-CoV-2 and coronaviruses. TCRdb's copy holds only in-frame clones and misses some; the assay was immunoSEQ multiplex PCR. This table has 22,000 or so clones, around 68% appearing once. No cognate antigen is known for these TCRs. The unexposed donors gave CD4+ T cells in about 2011-2019, prior to COVID-19. CD4+ T cells were isolated from the cells after nine to eleven days of culture. The source material was CD4+ T cells from PBMCs, cultured in vitro. Receptors were obtained from a human donor in good health.

The chain links TRBV4-3 to TRBJ2-2, with 7 nucleotides matching TRBD1. Germline V gene data show CDR1 as LGHNA and CDR2 as YSLEER. Losses at the gene ends were 1 base for V and 7 bases for J; bases not matched to a gene: 3. This CDR3 has 14 amino acids. CDR3 amino acids: CASSQAGQVGELFF. Written as DNA, the CDR3 is TGCGCCAGCAGCCAAGCCGGACAGGTCGGGGAGCTGTTTTTT.

The chain joins TRBV18 to TRBJ1-3; possibly TRBD1 for D (5 bases). The CDR3 is made up of 15 amino acids. V was pared by 2 bases and J by 2 bases, with 10 bases between. Looked up from germline, CDR1 is KGHSH and CDR2 is LQKENI. CDR3 bases: TGTGCCAGCTCACCAACTTGGGGGGCTGGAAACACCATATATTTT. It translates to CASSPTWGAGNTIYF.

This clone appeared a single time. This chain joins TRBV10-2 and TRBJ2-7; TRBD1 aligns across 7 bases. The V gene's germline CDR1 is WSHSY and CDR2 SAAADI. The CDR3 runs 13 residues. With 6 bases clipped from V and 1 base from J, the junction kept 3 bases outside the gene matches. Here the CDR3 DNA reads TGCGCCAGCAGGGGACAGTCGTCCTACGAGCAGTACTTC. It is translated as CASRGQSSYEQYF.

In DNA form, the CDR3 reads TGTGCCAGCAGCATACCGGGACAGTACAATGAGCAGTTCTTC. Residues: CASSIPGQYNEQFF. This chain connects TRBV9 to TRBJ2-1; 7 bases match TRBD1. Germline V gene lookup returns CDR1 SGDLS and CDR2 YYNGEE. V was clipped by 4 bases and J by 4 bases; unmatched bases: 5. CDR3 length: 14 residues.

In this sample, this clone turned up once. The V call is TRBV11-2, the J call TRBJ1-1, with D unresolved. Germline-derived CDR1 and CDR2 are SGHAT and FQNNGV. The CDR3 runs to 14 residues. V lost 1 base to trimming and J lost 1 base, with 7 bases between them. In DNA form, the CDR3 reads TGTGCCAGCAGCTTAGTTGGGCCGAACACTGAAGCTTTCTTT. It codes for CASSLVGPNTEAFF.

This clone was recorded a few times. The CDR3 nucleotides are TGTGCCAGCAGCTTAGTGACGGGACAATACAATGAGCAGTTCTTC. This gives the protein CASSLVTGQYNEQFF. The chain joins TRBV7-8 to TRBJ2-1; possibly TRBD1 for D (6 bases). The CDR3 contains 15 residues. The germline V gene encodes CDR1 SGHVS and CDR2 FQNEAQ. The V end was cut by 1 base, the J end by 4 bases, with 11 bases between. The variable domain in full, completed from reference TRBV7-8 and TRBJ2-1, reads GAGVSQSPRYKVAKRGQDVALRCDPISGHVSLFWYQQALGQGPEFLTYFQNEAQLDKSGLPSDRFFAERPEGSVSTLKIQRTQQEDSAVYLCASSLVTGQYNEQFFGPGTRLTVL.

The chain joins TRBV7-3 to TRBJ2-6; no reliable D call. The CDR3 contains 14 residues. Germline assignment: CDR1 SGHTA and CDR2 FQGTGA. Trimming took off 3 bases at V and 0 bases at J, with 3 bases between the two ends. The CDR3 is CASSFGSGANVLTF. The CDR3 coding sequence is TGTGCCAGCAGCTTTGGCTCTGGGGCCAACGTCCTGACTTTC.

CDR3 nucleotide sequence: TGTGCCAGCAGCGTCAGGCATCACAGGGGGCAGGGAAACACCATATATTTT. It encodes CASSVRHHRGQGNTIYF. This chain links TRBV9 with TRBJ1-3; the match to TRBD1 covers 9 bases. V lost 2 bases and J lost 4; bases outside the gene matches: 10. CDR1 and CDR2 (germline): SGDLS, YYNGEE. The CDR3 is 17 amino acids.

The DNA for the CDR3 is TGTGCCGGAAAAGGGGGTCCCAGCTCCTACAATGAGCAGTTCTTC. Translation gives CAGKGGPSSYNEQFF. V is TRBV5-8 and J is TRBJ2-1, with D perhaps TRBD1 (6 bases). Trimming left V 10 bases short and J 0 bases short, with 17 bases between. The CDR3 covers 15 residues. Germline V lookup: CDR1 SGHTS, CDR2 YDEGEE.

This sequence joins TRBV11-3 and TRBJ2-3; no clear D. The CDR3 loop spans 13 amino acids. Trimming removed 1 base at V and 3 bases at J, with 5 bases between. Germline V gene sequence: CDR1 SGHNT, CDR2 YENEEA. The CDR3 sequence: CASSLGQTDTQYF. CDR3 nucleotide sequence: TGTGCCAGCAGCTTAGGGCAGACAGATACGCAGTATTTT.

The CDR3 sequence is CASSSGGTGEKLFF. The CDR3 nucleotides are TGCGCCAGCAGCTCCGGGGGGACAGGCGAAAAACTGTTTTTT. The gene calls are TRBV5-1 and TRBJ1-4; TRBD1 matches at 8 bases. The J segment lost 8 bases and the V segment lost 3 bases, leaving 6 bases of the junction unmatched. This CDR3 has 14 amino acids. The germline V gene encodes CDR1 SGHRS and CDR2 YFSETQ. Full variable domain (outside the CDR3, taken from reference TRBV5-1 and TRBJ1-4): KAGVTQTPRYLIKTRGQQVTLSCSPISGHRSVSWYQQTPGQGLQFLFEYFSETQRNKGNFPGRFSGRQFSNSRSEMNVSTLELGDSALYLCASSSGGTGEKLFFGSGTQLSVL.

The V call is TRBV7-5, the J call TRBJ1-5. TRBV7-5 is a recognized pseudogene. The CDR3 contains 16 residues. The CDR3 here is CARSLVRGAIDQPQHF. The CDR3 DNA reads as TGTGCCAGAAGCTTAGTGCGGGGGGCCATTGATCAGCCCCAGCATTTT.

V is TRBV5-1 and J is TRBJ2-1, with TRBD2 identical over 7 bases. The germline V gene has CDR1 SGHRS and CDR2 YFSETQ. CDR3 size: 15 residues. J lost 10 bases, V lost 0 bases, and 10 bases had no gene match. The CDR3 loop reads CASSLGSSGFGEQFF. CDR3 nucleotide sequence: TGCGCCAGCAGCTTGGGTTCTAGCGGCTTCGGAGAGCAGTTCTTC.

This clone was observed a few times. The J gene is TRBJ2-3, the V gene TRBV2; D call uncertain. V was trimmed by 3 bases and J by 7 bases, leaving 11 bases between them. The CDR3 loop spans 13 amino acids. CDR1 and CDR2 (germline): SNHLY, FYNNEI. The CDR3 bases are TGTGCCAGCAGTGAGAACACCATCAATACGCAGTATTTT. Residues: CASSENTINTQYF.

This chain links TRBV6-5 with TRBJ2-3; D gene uncertain. Deletions cut 4 bases from V and 5 bases from J, with 10 bases between. The CDR3 runs 13 residues. CDR1 and CDR2 from the germline V gene are MNHEY and SVGAGI. CDR3 coding DNA: TGTGCCAGCAGTTCCAGGCAAGGAGATACGCAGTATTTT. Amino acids: CASSSRQGDTQYF.

The rearrangement links TRBV9 to TRBJ2-3; 8 nucleotides align to TRBD2. The CDR3 covers 14 residues. V lost 3 bases, J lost 1 base, and 1 base stayed unmatched. Germline CDR1 and CDR2: SGDLS and YYNGEE. This CDR3 is CASSGAGGTDTQYF. As DNA, the CDR3 is TGTGCCAGCAGCGGAGCGGGGGGCACAGATACGCAGTATTTT.

The chain couples TRBV13 to TRBJ2-1; D might be TRBD1 (6 bases). CDR1 PRHDT and CDR2 FYEKMQ come from the germline V gene (reference sequence). The CDR3 totals 14 residues. The V end lost 1 base, the J end lost 8 bases, and 12 bases lay between the germline ends. The CDR3 sequence is CASSLEHRVHEQFF. In nucleotides, the CDR3 is TGTGCCAGCAGCTTAGAGCACAGGGTACATGAGCAGTTCTTC.

This sequence joins TRBV27 and TRBJ2-1, with TRBD2 identical over 11 bases. Germline CDR1 reads MNHEY; CDR2 reads SMNVEV (reference sequence). The ends lost 4 bases at V and 5 bases at J; junction bases unmatched: 10. This CDR3 has 17 residues. The CDR3 nucleotides read TGTGCCAGCAGTTCCTCCGTTCTAGCGGGAGGTGACAATGAGCAGTTCTTC. This gives the protein CASSSSVLAGGDNEQFF.

The CDR3 bases are TGTGCCAGCAGCCCATTGCTAGCGGGGGGCCCCCTGGGGGAGACCCAGTACTTC. Residues: CASSPLLAGGPLGETQYF. The chain recombines TRBV7-2 with TRBJ2-5; 11 bases align to TRBD2. This CDR3 spans 18 amino acids. The V and J ends lost 5 bases and 5 bases, in that order; junction bases with no gene match: 16. Per germline, CDR1 SGHTA and CDR2 FQGNSA.

The chain is built from TRBV13 and TRBJ1-5, with TRBD1 matching 10 bases. Germline CDR1 and CDR2: PRHDT and FYEKMQ (reference sequence). This CDR3 has 15 residues. Losses at the gene ends were 5 bases for V and 6 bases for J; bases not matched to a gene: 7. The CDR3 nucleotides are TGTGCCAGCAGCCGCGACAGGGGGCGAGTTCAGCCCCAGCATTTT. Translation: CASSRDRGRVQPQHF.

V is TRBV4-1 and J is TRBJ2-3; 8 nucleotides align to TRBD2. The CDR3 has 21 amino acids. J was trimmed by 4 bases and V by 4 bases; bases with no gene match: 25. The germline V gene encodes CDR1 MGHRA and CDR2 YSYEKL. CDR3 bases: TGCGCCAGCAGCCCACCCGGGAGCTTGACCGGCCTAGCGGGCAGGCCAGATACGCAGTATTTT. Its translation is CASSPPGSLTGLAGRPDTQYF.

The chain employs TRBV25-1 and TRBJ2-7; the D is unclear. The CDR3 runs 13 residues. V was pared by 0 bases and J by 3 bases, with 6 bases between. Germline CDR1 is MGHDK and CDR2 is SYGVNS. The CDR3 DNA sequence: TGTGCCAGCAGTGAATACCAGCGCTACGAGCAGTACTTC. Protein product: CASSEYQRYEQYF.

This chain uses TRBV6-2 or TRBV6-3 with TRBJ2-1, with TRBD2 matching over 8 bases. Trimming took 4 bases from V and 5 from J; bases not matched to a gene: 10. Germline-derived CDR1 and CDR2 are MNHEY and SVGEGT. CDR3 length: 16 amino acids. CDR3 amino acids: CASSSFTSGADNEQFF. The CDR3 nucleotides read TGTGCCAGCAGTTCCTTCACTAGCGGAGCGGACAATGAGCAGTTCTTC.

The sample holds a few counts of this clone. The V and J genes are TRBV5-1 and TRBJ1-1; tentative D call: TRBD1 (5 bases). V gave up 0 bases and J gave up 0 bases, with 9 bases separating them. The germline V gene encodes CDR1 SGHRS and CDR2 YFSETQ. CDR3 length equals 15 residues. Here the CDR3 reads CASSLETALNTEAFF. The DNA of the CDR3 is TGCGCCAGCAGCTTGGAGACAGCCTTGAACACTGAAGCTTTCTTT.

This clone came up a few times. CDR3 bases: TGTGCCAGCAGCTTGGCCGGGACAGGGTTTTCACCCCTCCACTTT. As protein: CASSLAGTGFSPLHF. The chain combines TRBV5-4 with TRBJ1-6; 9 positions match TRBD1. The CDR3 loop spans 15 amino acids. The V gene's germline CDR1 is SGHNT and CDR2 YYREEE (reference sequence). V lost 0 bases and J lost 9; bases outside the gene matches: 4.

This chain's CDR3 is CASSLQGRYNEQFF. The CDR3 DNA reads TGCGCCAGCAGCTTACAGGGACGCTACAATGAGCAGTTCTTC. The rearrangement links TRBV5-1 to TRBJ2-1, with D perhaps TRBD1 (6 bases). The CDR3 is 14 residues long. Germline CDR1 SGHRS, CDR2 YFSETQ. V gave up 2 bases and J gave up 3 bases, with 9 bases separating them. Full variable domain (rest looked up from reference TRBV5-1 and TRBJ2-1): KAGVTQTPRYLIKTRGQQVTLSCSPISGHRSVSWYQQTPGQGLQFLFEYFSETQRNKGNFPGRFSGRQFSNSRSEMNVSTLELGDSALYLCASSLQGRYNEQFFGPGTRLTVL.

The genes are TRBV7-2 and TRBJ1-1; D may be TRBD1 (5 bases). This CDR3 region has 14 residues. Looked up from germline, CDR1 is SGHTA and CDR2 is FQGNSA. Trimming shortened V by 5 bases and J by 4 bases, and 14 bases separated the two germline ends. Here the CDR3 reads CASSISRVSTEAFF. The CDR3 DNA follows: TGTGCCAGCAGCATATCCAGGGTAAGCACTGAAGCTTTCTTT.

This clone was seen a few times. The chain uses TRBV7-7 and TRBJ2-2, with TRBD1 matching over 10 bases. The CDR3 covers 19 residues. The V gene end was trimmed by 1 base and the J gene end by 0 bases; junction bases not matched to a gene: 8. Germline CDR1 reads SSHAT; CDR2 reads FNYEAQ (reference sequence). This CDR3 reads CASSLVPGQGTTNTGELFF. In DNA, the CDR3 is TGTGCCAGCAGCTTAGTTCCGGGACAGGGGACGACGAACACCGGGGAGCTGTTTTTT.